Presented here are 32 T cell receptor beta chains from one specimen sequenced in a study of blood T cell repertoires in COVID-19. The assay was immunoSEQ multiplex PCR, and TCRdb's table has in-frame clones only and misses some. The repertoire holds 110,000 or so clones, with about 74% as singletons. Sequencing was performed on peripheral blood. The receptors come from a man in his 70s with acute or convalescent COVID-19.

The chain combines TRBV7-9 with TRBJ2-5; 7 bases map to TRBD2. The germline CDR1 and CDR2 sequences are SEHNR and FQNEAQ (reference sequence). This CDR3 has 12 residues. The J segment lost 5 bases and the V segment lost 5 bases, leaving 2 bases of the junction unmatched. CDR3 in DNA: TGTGCCAGCAGCCGGGAGGCGGAGACCCAGTACTTC. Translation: CASSREAETQYF.

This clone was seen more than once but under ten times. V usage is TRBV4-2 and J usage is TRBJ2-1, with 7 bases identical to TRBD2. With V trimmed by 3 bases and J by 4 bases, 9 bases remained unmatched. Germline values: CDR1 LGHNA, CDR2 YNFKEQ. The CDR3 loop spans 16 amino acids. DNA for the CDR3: TGTGCCAGCAGCCAGGGCACTAGCGACCTATACAATGAGCAGTTCTTC. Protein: CASSQGTSDLYNEQFF.

The CDR3 loop is CASSLIDRGYGYTF. Here the CDR3 DNA reads TGTGCCAGCAGTTTGATAGACAGGGGCTATGGCTACACCTTC. The V call is TRBV27, the J call TRBJ1-2; 8 bases map to TRBD1. The germline V gene has CDR1 MNHEY and CDR2 SMNVEV (reference sequence). V trimming: 3 bases; J trimming: 4 bases; junction bases outside the gene matches: 4. The CDR3 runs 14 residues.

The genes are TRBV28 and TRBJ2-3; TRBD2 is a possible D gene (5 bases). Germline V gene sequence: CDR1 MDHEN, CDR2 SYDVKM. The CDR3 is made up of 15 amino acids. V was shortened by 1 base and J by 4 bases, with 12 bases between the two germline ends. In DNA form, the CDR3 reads TGTGCCAGCAGTTTATCGTCCGCGGGTCCAGATACGCAGTATTTT. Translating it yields CASSLSSAGPDTQYF.

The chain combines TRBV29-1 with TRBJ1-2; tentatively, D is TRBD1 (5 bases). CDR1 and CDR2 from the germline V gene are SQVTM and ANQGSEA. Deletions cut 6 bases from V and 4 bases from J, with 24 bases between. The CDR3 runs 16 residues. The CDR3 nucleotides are TGCAGCGTGCGAAGTCAACAGCGGGGGAGCCTCTATGGCTACACCTTC. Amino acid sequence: CSVRSQQRGSLYGYTF.

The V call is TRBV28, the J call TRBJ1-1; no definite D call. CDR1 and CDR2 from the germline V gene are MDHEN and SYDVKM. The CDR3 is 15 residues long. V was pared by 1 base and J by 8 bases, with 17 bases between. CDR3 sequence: CASSLSSAGLPEAFF. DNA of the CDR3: TGTGCCAGCAGTTTATCCTCTGCAGGCCTCCCAGAAGCTTTCTTT.

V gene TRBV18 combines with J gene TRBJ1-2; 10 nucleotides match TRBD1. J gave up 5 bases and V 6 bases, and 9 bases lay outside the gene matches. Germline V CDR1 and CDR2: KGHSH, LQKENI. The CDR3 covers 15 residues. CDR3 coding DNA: TGTGCCAGCTCTCCGGACAGGGGGTCTACTTATGGCTACACCTTC. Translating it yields CASSPDRGSTYGYTF.

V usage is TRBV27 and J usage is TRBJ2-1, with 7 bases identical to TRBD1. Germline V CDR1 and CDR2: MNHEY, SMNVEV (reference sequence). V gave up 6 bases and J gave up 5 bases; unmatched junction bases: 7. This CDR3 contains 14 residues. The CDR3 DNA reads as TGTGCCAGCAGCTGGGACAGTTCCGACAATGAGCAGTTCTTC. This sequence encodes CASSWDSSDNEQFF.

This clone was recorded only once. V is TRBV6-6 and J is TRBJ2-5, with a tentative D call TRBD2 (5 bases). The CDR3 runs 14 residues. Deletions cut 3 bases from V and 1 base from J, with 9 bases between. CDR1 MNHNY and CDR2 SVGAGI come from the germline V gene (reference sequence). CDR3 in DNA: TGTGCCAGCAGTTATGAGCGGCTCCAAGAGACCCAGTACTTC. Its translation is CASSYERLQETQYF.

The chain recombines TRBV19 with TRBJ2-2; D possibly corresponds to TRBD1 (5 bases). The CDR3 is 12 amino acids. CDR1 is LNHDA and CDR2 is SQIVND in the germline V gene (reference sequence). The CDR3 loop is CSVQGNTGELFF. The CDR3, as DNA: TGTAGTGTTCAGGGGAACACCGGGGAGCTGTTTTTT. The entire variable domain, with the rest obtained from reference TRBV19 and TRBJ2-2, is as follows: DGGITQSPKYLFRKEGQNVTLSCEQNLNHDAMYWYRQDPGQGLRLIYYSQIVNDFQKGDIAEGYSVSREKKESFPLTVTSAQKNPTAFYLCSVQGNTGELFFGEGSRLTVL.

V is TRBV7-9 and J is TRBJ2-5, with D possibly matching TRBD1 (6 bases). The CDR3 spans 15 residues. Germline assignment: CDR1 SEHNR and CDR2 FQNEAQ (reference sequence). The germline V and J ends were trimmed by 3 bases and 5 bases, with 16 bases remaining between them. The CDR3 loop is CASSFTRGSFETQYF. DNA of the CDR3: TGTGCCAGCAGCTTCACCAGGGGATCGTTTGAGACCCAGTACTTC.

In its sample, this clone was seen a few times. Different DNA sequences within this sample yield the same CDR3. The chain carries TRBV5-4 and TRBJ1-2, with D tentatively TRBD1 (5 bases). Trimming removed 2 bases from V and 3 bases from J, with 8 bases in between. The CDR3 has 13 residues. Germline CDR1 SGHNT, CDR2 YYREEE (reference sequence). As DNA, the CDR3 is TGTGCCAGCAGCTTAGAAGGGGACTATGGCTACACCTTC. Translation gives CASSLEGDYGYTF.

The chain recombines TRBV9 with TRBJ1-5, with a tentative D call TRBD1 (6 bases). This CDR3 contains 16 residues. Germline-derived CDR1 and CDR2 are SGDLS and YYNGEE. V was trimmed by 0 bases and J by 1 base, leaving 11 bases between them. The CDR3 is CASSVGEGGSNQPQHF. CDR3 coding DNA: TGTGCCAGCAGCGTAGGGGAGGGGGGGAGCAATCAGCCCCAGCATTTT. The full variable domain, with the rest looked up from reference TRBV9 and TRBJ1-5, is DSGVTQTPKHLITATGQRVTLRCSPRSGDLSVYWYQQSLDQGLQFLIQYYNGEERAKGNILERFSAQQFPDLHSELNLSSLELGDSALYFCASSVGEGGSNQPQHFGDGTRLSIL.

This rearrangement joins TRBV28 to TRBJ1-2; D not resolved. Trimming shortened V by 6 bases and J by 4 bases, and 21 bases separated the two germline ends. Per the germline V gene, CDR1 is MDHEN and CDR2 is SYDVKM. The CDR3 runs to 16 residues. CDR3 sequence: CASSFVDGERSYGYTF. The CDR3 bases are TGTGCCAGCAGCTTTGTTGACGGCGAGAGGAGCTATGGCTACACCTTC.

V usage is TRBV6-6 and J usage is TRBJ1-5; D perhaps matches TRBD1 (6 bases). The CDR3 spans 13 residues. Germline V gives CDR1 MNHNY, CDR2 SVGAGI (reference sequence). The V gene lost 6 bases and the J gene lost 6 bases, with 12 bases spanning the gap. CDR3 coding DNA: TGTGCCAGCAGCCCACAGGGTGGTCAGCCCCAGCATTTT. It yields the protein CASSPQGGQPQHF.

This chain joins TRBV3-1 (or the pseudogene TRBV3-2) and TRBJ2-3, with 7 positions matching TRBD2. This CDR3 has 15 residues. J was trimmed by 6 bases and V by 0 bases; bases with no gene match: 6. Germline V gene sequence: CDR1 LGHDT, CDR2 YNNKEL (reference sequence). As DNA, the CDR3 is TGTGCCAGCAGCCAAGATTTCGCGGGAGAGGATACGCAGTATTTT. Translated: CASSQDFAGEDTQYF.

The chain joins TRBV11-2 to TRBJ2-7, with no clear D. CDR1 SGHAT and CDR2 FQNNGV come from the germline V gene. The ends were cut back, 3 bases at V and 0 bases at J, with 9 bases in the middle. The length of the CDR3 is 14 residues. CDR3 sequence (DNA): TGTGCCAGCAGCTTCTTGTCTAGCTCCTACGAGCAGTACTTC. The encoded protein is CASSFLSSSYEQYF.

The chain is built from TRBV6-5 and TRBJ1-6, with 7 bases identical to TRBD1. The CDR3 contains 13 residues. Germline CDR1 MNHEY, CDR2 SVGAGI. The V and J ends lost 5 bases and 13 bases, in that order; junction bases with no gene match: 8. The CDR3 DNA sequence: TGTGCCAGCAGTCGACAGGGACCCAGCCCCCTCCACTTT. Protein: CASSRQGPSPLHF.

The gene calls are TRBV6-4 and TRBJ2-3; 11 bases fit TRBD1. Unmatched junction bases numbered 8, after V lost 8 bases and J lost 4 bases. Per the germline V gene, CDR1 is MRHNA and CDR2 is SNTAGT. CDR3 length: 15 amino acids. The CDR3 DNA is TGTGCCAGCGCCAAGGACAGGGGGCTGGCAGATACGCAGTATTTT. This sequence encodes CASAKDRGLADTQYF.

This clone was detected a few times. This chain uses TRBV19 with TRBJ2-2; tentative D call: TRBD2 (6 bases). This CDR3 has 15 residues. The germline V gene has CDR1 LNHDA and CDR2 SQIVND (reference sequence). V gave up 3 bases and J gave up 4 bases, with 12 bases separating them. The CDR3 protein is CASSMGQGGTGELFF. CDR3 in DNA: TGTGCCAGTAGTATGGGGCAGGGAGGCACCGGGGAGCTGTTTTTT.

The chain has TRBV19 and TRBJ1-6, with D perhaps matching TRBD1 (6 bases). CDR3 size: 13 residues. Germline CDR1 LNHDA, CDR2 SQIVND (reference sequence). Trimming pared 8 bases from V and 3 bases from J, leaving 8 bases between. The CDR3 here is CASGQLYNSPLHF. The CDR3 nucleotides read TGTGCCAGTGGACAGCTCTATAATTCACCCCTCCACTTT.

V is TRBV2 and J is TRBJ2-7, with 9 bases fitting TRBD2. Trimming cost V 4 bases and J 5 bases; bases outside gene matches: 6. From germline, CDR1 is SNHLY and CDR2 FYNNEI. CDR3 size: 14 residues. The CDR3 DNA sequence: TGTGCCAGCAGTGTCTTAGCGGGAGAGGACGAGCAGTACTTC. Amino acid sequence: CASSVLAGEDEQYF.

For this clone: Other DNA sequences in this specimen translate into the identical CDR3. For the CDR3, the DNA is TGTGCCAGCTCTCGTCGGGGTCAGCCCCAGCATTTT. This gives the protein CASSRRGQPQHF. The gene calls are TRBV12-3 or TRBV12-4 and TRBJ1-5; D is unresolved. The CDR3 covers 12 residues. Trimming stripped 8 bases from V and 6 bases from J, with 11 bases between.

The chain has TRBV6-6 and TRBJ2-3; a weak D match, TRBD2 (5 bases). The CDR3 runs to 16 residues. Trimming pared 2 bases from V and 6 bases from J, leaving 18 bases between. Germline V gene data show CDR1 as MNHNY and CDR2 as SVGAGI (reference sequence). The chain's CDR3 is CASSYDELRVSDTQYF. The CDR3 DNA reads TGTGCCAGCAGTTACGACGAACTGCGGGTTTCGGATACGCAGTATTTT.

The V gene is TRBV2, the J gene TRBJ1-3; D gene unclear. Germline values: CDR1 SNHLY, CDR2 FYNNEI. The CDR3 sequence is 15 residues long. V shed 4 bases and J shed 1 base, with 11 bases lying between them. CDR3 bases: TGTGCCAGCAGTGTGTTGTTGCGGTCTGGAAACACCATATATTTT. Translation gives CASSVLLRSGNTIYF.

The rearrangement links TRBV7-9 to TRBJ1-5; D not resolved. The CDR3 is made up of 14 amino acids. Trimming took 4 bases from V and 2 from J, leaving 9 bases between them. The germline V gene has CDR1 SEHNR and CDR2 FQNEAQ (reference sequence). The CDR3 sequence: CASSSQSGNQPQHF. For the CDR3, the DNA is TGTGCCAGCAGCTCACAAAGTGGCAATCAGCCCCAGCATTTT.

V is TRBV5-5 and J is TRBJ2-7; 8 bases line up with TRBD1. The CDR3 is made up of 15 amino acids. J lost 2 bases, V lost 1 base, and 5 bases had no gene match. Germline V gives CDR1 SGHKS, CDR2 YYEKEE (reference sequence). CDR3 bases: TGTGCCAGCAGCTTGCTAGGACAGGGAACCTACGAGCAGTACTTC. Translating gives CASSLLGQGTYEQYF.

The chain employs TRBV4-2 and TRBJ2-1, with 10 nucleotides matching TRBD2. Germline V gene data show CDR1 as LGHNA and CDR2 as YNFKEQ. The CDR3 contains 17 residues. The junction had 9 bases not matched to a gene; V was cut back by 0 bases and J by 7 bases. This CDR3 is CASSQDLQPAGGNEQFF. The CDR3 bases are TGTGCCAGCAGCCAAGATCTCCAGCCAGCGGGGGGGAATGAGCAGTTCTTC.

The CDR3 DNA reads TGTGCCAGCAGTCGGGACAGGGAAGAGACCCAGTACTTC. Translated: CASSRDREETQYF. The chain is built from TRBV11-2 and TRBJ2-5; 9 bases are a match to TRBD1. With V trimmed by 6 bases and J by 3 bases, 2 bases remained unmatched. CDR1 is SGHAT and CDR2 is FQNNGV in the germline V gene. The CDR3 consists of 13 residues.

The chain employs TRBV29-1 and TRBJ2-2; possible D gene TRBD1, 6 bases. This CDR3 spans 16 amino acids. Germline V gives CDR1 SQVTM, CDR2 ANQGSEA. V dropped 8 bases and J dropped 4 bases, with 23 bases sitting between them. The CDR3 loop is CSFNRVSSTGTGELFF. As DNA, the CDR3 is TGCAGCTTCAACAGGGTTTCTAGCACGGGCACCGGGGAGCTGTTTTTT.

DNA for the CDR3: TGTGCCAGCAGCAACACCGGGACAGGGGGCTACGAGCAGTACTTC. It codes for CASSNTGTGGYEQYF. The rearrangement joins TRBV6-1 to TRBJ2-7; 11 bases are shared with TRBD1. V trimming: 6 bases; J trimming: 3 bases; junction bases outside the gene matches: 7. Germline CDR1 and CDR2: MNHNS and SASEGT. CDR3 length: 15 amino acids.

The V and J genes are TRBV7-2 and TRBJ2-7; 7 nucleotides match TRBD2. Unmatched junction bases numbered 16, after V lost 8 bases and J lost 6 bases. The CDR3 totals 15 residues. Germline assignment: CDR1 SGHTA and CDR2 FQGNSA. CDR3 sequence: CASLPSASGLFEQYF. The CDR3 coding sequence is TGTGCCAGCCTCCCATCGGCTAGCGGCTTATTCGAGCAGTACTTC.